The clone carrying this T cell receptor (beta chain) was seen a handful of times. Its antigen remains unknown. TCRdb reprocessed the 5' RACE reads via MiXCR and lists one record per CDR3 protein. In the table there are 200,000 or so distinct CDR3 sequences, roughly 6.2% of which are singletons. The record originates from a study of T cells after yellow fever vaccination. CDR1 is ENHRY, CDR2 SYGVKD, per germline. The junction had 6 bases not matched to a gene; V was cut back by 6 bases and J by 1 base. CDR3 length equals 17 residues. Study observations and caveats: Subsequent to the booster, the majority of primary-vaccination clones reappeared (around 96% CD4, 88% CD8). FACS-sorted repertoires could contain abundant clonotypes contaminating from the bulk population.

Sequencing used CD4+ T cells sorted from PBMCs, obtained on the day of the yellow fever booster vaccination. The sequence was collected from a man younger than 40 who received the YFV17D yellow fever vaccine. The chain has TRBV10-3 and TRBJ2-6, with TRBD1 identical over 10 bases. As DNA, the CDR3 is TGTGCCATCAGAGACCGGGACAGGGGATCTGGGGCCAACGTCCTGACTTTC. This gives the protein CAIRDRDRGSGANVLTF.